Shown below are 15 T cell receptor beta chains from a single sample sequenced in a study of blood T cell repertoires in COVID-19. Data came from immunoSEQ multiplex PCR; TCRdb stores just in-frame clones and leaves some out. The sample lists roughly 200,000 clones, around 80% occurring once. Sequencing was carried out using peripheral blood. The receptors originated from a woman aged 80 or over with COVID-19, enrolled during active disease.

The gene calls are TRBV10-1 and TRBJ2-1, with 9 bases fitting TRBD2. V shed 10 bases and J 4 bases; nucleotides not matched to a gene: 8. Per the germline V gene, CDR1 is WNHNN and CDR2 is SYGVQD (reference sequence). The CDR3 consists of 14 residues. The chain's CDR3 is CATILAGPYNEQFF. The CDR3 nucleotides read TGCGCCACTATACTAGCGGGTCCTTACAATGAGCAGTTCTTC.

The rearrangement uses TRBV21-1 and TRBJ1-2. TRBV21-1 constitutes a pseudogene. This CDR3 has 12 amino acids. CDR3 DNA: TGTGCCAGCGGGGGGGAGACGGATGGCTACACCTTC. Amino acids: CASGGETDGYTF.

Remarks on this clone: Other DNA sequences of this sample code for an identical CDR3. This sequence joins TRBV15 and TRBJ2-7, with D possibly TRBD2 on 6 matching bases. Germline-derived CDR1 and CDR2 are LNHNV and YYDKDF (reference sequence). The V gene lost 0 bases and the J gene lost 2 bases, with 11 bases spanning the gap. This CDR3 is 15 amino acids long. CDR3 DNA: TGTGCCACCAGCAGAGATCGGGGGACTGCCTACGAGCAGTACTTC. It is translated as CATSRDRGTAYEQYF.

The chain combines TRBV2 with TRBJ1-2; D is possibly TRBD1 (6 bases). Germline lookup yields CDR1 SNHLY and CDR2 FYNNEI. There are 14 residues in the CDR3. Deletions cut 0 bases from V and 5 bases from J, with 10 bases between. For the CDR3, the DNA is TGTGCCAGCAGTGAAGCGATGGGGGCGTATGGCTACACCTTC. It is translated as CASSEAMGAYGYTF.

This CDR3 reads CATSDLGTGGKYF. In DNA form, the CDR3 reads TGTGCCACCAGTGACCTTGGGACAGGGGGAAAGTACTTC. The rearrangement uses TRBV24-1 and TRBJ2-7; 11 positions match TRBD1. With 4 bases clipped from V and 11 bases from J, the junction kept 6 bases outside the gene matches. The germline CDR1 and CDR2 sequences are KGHDR and SFDVKD. CDR3 size: 13 residues.

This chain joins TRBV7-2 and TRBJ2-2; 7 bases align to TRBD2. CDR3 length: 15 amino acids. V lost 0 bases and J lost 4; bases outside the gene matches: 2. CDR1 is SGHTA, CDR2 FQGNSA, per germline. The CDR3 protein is CASSLAGRATGELFF. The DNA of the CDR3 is TGTGCCAGCAGCTTAGCGGGGAGGGCCACCGGGGAGCTGTTTTTT.

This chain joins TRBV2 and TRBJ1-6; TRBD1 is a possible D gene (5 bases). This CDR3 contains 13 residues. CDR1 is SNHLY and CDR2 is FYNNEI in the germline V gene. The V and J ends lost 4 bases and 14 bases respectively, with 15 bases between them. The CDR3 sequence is CASSGGDPFTLHF. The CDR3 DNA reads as TGTGCCAGCAGTGGGGGGGACCCCTTTACCCTCCACTTT.

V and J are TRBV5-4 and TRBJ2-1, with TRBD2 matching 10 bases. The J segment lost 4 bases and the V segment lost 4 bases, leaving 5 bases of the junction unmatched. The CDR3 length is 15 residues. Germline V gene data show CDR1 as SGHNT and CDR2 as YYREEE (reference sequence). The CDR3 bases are TGTGCCAGCAGCGTGGCTAGCGGGGGTTACAATGAGCAGTTCTTC. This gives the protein CASSVASGGYNEQFF.

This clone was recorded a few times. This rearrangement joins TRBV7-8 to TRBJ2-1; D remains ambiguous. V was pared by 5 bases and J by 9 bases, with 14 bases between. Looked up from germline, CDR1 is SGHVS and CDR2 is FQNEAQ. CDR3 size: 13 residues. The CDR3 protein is CASSVTHSREQFF. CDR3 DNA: TGTGCCAGCAGCGTCACACATTCCCGTGAGCAGTTCTTC.

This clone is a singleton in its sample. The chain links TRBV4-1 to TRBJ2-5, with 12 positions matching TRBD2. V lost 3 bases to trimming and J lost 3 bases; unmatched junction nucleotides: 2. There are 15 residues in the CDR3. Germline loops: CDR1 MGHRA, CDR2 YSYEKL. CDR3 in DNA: TGCGCCAGCAGCCAGACTAGCGGGGGTAAAGAGACCCAGTACTTC. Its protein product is CASSQTSGGKETQYF.

CDR3 sequence reads: CASQLAQGPYEQYF. The CDR3 DNA reads as TGTGCCAGCCAACTAGCCCAAGGGCCCTACGAGCAGTACTTC. The chain couples TRBV10-3 to TRBJ2-7, with TRBD2 as a possible D gene (6 bases). CDR3 size: 14 residues. The germline CDR1 and CDR2 sequences are ENHRY and SYGVKD. Trimming pared 10 bases from V and 2 bases from J, leaving 18 bases between.

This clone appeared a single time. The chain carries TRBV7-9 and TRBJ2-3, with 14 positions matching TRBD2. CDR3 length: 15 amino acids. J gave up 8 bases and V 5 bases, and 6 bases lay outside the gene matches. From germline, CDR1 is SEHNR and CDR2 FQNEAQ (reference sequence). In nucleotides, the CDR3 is TGTGCCAGCAGCCTCCCAGGACTAGCGGGAGGTACGCAGTATTTT. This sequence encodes CASSLPGLAGGTQYF.

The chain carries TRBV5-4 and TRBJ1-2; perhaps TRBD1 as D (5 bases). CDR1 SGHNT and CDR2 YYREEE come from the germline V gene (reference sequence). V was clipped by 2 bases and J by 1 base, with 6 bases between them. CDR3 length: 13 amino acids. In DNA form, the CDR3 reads TGTGCCAGCAGCTTCCAGGGTAACTATGGCTACACCTTC. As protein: CASSFQGNYGYTF.

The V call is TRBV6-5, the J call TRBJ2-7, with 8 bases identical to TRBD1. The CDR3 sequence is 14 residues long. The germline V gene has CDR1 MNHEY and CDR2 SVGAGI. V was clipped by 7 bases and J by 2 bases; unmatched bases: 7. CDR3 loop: CASTRDRGPYEQYF. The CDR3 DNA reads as TGTGCCAGCACTCGAGACAGGGGTCCCTACGAGCAGTACTTC.

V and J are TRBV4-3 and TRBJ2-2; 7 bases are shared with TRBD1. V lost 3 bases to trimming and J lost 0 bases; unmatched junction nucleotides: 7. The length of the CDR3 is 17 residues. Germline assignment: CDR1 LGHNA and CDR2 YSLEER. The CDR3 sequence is CASSQFRDSSNTGELFF. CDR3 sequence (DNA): TGCGCCAGCAGCCAGTTCCGGGACAGCTCGAACACCGGGGAGCTGTTTTTT.